This T cell receptor (beta chain) was identified during a study of radiotherapy plus CTLA-4 blockade in lung cancer. The CDR3 is 13 amino acids. Between the trimmed V and J ends, which lost 4 bases and 1 base, there was a span of 8 bases. Looked up from germline, CDR1 is SGHRS and CDR2 is YFSETQ. The repertoire was sequenced with immunoSEQ multiplex PCR; TCRdb's copy has only in-frame clones and lacks some. The data show fewer than 55,000 clones, roughly three quarters seen once. V usage is TRBV5-1 and J usage is TRBJ1-1; unclear D gene. The sequence was collected from a human donor with non-small cell lung cancer whose response to radiotherapy plus ipilimumab could not be evaluated. Sample: peripheral blood, taken from a patient treated with radiotherapy plus ipilimumab. The CDR3 protein is CASSREANTEAFF. Here the CDR3 DNA reads TGCGCCAGCAGCCGCGAGGCGAACACTGAAGCTTTCTTT.